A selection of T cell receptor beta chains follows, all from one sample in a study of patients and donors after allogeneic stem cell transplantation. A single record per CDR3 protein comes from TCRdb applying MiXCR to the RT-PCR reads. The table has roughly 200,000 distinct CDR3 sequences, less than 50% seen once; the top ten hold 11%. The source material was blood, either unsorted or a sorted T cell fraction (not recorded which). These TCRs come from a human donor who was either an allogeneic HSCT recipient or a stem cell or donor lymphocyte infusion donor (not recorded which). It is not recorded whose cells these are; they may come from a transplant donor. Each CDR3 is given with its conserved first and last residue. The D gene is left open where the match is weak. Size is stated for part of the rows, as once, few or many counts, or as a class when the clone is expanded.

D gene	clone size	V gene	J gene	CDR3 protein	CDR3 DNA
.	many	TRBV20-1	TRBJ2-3	CSASWGGTDTQYF	TGCAGTGCTAGTTGGGGAGGCACAGATACGCAGTATTTT
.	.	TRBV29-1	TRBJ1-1	CSVFRVRNTEAFF	TGCAGCGTTTTTAGGGTACGGAACACTGAAGCTTTCTTT
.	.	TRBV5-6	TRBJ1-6	CASSKRAPQHSPLHF	TGTGCCAGCAGCAAAAGGGCCCCCCAGCATTCACCCCTCCACTTT
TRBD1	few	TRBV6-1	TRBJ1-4	CASSHRDRGQKLFF	TGTGCCAGCAGTCACCGGGACAGGGGGCAAAAACTGTTTTTT
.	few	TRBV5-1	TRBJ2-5	CASSLVAMQETQYF	TGCGCCAGCAGCTTGGTGGCCATGCAAGAGACCCAGTACTTC
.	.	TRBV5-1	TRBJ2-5	CASSLGPGQQETQYF	TGCGCCAGCAGCTTGGGTCCAGGACAACAAGAGACCCAGTACTTC
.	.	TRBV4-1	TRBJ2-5	CASSLVPQETQYF	TGCGCCAGCAGCCTTGTTCCTCAAGAGACCCAGTACTTC
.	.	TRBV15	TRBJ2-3	CATSRDTADYDTQYF	TGTGCCACCAGCAGAGATACCGCGGACTACGATACGCAGTATTTT
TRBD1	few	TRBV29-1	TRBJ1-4	CSVGGGTGGPATNEKLFF	TGCAGCGTGGGCGGCGGTACAGGGGGCCCCGCAACTAATGAAAAACTGTTTTTT
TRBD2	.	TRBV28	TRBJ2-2	CASSLSSGGRSTGELFF	TGTGCCAGCAGTTTAAGTAGCGGGGGGCGTAGCACCGGGGAGCTGTTTTTT
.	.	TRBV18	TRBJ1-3	CASSSTVTGNTIYF	TGTGCCAGCTCATCGACAGTGACTGGAAACACCATATATTTT
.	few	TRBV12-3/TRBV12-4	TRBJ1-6	CASSFDGGNSPLHF	TGTGCCAGCAGTTTCGACGGCGGTAATTCACCCCTCCACTTT
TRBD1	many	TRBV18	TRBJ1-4	CASSPWDRASEKLFF	TGTGCCAGCTCACCCTGGGACAGGGCGAGCGAAAAACTGTTTTTT
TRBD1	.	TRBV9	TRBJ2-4	CASSATGVNIQYF	TGTGCCAGCAGCGCAACAGGGGTAAACATTCAGTACTTC
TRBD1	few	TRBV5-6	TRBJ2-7	CASSPGQGHEQYF	TGTGCCAGCAGTCCGGGACAGGGCCACGAGCAGTACTTC
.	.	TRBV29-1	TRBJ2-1	CSVDPSGGHNEQFF	TGCAGCGTTGACCCCTCTGGGGGCCACAATGAGCAGTTCTTC
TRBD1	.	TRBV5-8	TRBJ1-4	CASSYRGVDEKLFF	TGTGCCAGCAGCTACAGGGGAGTCGATGAAAAACTGTTTTTT
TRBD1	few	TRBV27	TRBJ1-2	CASSNAGQSNYGYTF	TGTGCCAGCAGCAACGCGGGACAGTCTAACTATGGCTACACCTTC
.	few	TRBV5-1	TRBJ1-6	CASSLKQGGKGNSPLHF	TGCGCCAGCAGCTTGAAGCAGGGCGGGAAAGGTAATTCACCCCTCCACTTT
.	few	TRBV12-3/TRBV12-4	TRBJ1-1	CASKIMGEGAFF	TGTGCCAGCAAGATTATGGGGGAAGGAGCTTTCTTT
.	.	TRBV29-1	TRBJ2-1	CSVEVGYNEQFF	TGCAGCGTTGAAGTCGGTTACAATGAGCAGTTCTTC
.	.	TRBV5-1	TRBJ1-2	CASSPPGLYGYTF	TGCGCCAGCAGTCCCCCCGGGCTCTATGGCTACACCTTC
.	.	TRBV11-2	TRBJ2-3	CASSLPVHLTHDTQYF	TGTGCCAGCAGCCTCCCAGTGCACCTTACCCACGATACGCAGTATTTT
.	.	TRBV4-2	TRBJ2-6	CASSQDPGSSGANVLTF	TGTGCCAGCAGCCAAGATCCGGGATCCTCTGGGGCCAACGTCCTGACTTTC
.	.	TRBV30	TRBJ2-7	CAWSVGGTYSYEQYF	TGTGCCTGGAGTGTCGGCGGGACCTACTCCTACGAGCAGTACTTC